The clone carrying this TCR beta chain was counted ten times or more. Antigen: not known. This entry belongs to a study of T cells after yellow fever vaccination. Turning to the study itself: The fractions with low cell numbers were processed using SMART-Seq v4 Ultra Low Input. Points from the study as a whole: Re-detected after boosting: most primary clones, about 95% of CD4 and about 90% of CD8.

The CDR3 loop spans 15 amino acids. V lost 4 bases to trimming and J lost 1 base; unmatched junction nucleotides: 3. TCRdb reprocessed the 5' RACE reads with MiXCR, giving one entry per CDR3 protein. This sample has 27,000 or so distinct CDR3 sequences; approximately 4.7% occur once, and the top ten carry around half. The sequenced sample was CD8+ T cells sorted from PBMCs, obtained 5 days after the yellow fever booster vaccination. This clonotype was sampled from a man aged 30 to 39 who received the YFV17D yellow fever vaccine. This chain uses TRBV23-1 with TRBJ2-7; 11 nucleotides line up with TRBD1. TRBV23-1 is an ORF for which the function is uncertain. The CDR3 spells CASSRRDRGSYEQYF. The CDR3 bases are TGCGCCAGCAGTCGCCGGGACAGGGGGTCCTACGAGCAGTACTTC.